This TCR beta chain was observed in a study of blood T cell repertoires in COVID-19. Study information: Some COVID-19 samples were acute and others convalescent; all came from the United States, Italy and Spain. Sources were T cells, B-cell-depleted T cells, or PBMCs; the material itself was cDNA or gDNA.

This clone was seen a handful of times. Per the original data handling: From reference gene primer amplification, estimates of nucleated cell counts were derived. Method: immunoSEQ multiplex PCR; TCRdb's copy keeps in-frame clones and lacks some. V and J calls plus clone size are reproduced from that table; the DNA served to infer D and trimming. The sample has 140,000 or so clones, 65% to 85% seen once. V was shortened by 8 bases and J by 7 bases, with 12 bases between the two germline ends. The CDR3 totals 11 residues. The germline V gene encodes CDR1 MNHEY and CDR2 SVGAGI. The sequence was obtained from a woman aged 60 to 75 with acute or convalescent COVID-19. Specimen: peripheral blood. The chain carries TRBV6-5 and TRBJ2-7; TRBD2 might be the D (5 bases). CDR3 nucleotides: TGTGCCAGCGGGATAGCGATTGAGCAGTACTTC. Its translation: CASGIAIEQYF.